This T cell receptor (beta chain) was captured in a study of technical replicates of blood from several donors. J gave up 1 base and V 8 bases, and 8 bases lay outside the gene matches. CDR1 is MNHEY and CDR2 is SMNVEV in the germline V gene (reference sequence). The CDR3 has 15 amino acids. Assay: immunoSEQ multiplex PCR; the TCRdb copy retains only in-frame clones and omits some. This sample yields under 85,000 clones, of which 94% are seen a single time; 0.25% to 0.3% belongs to the top ten. Sequencing was carried out using T cells isolated from PBMCs. The origin of this receptor is a human donor in good health. This sequence joins TRBV27 and TRBJ1-5; 7 nucleotides agree with TRBD1. For the CDR3, the DNA is TGTGCCAGCCAACAGGGGTTCACGAGCAATCAGCCCCAGCATTTT. It specifies CASQQGFTSNQPQHF.